These T cell receptor beta chains were read from a single sample in a study of early T cells in non-severe SARS-CoV-2 infection. TCRdb passed the 5' RACE reads through MiXCR, listing each CDR3 protein once. The table records about 88,000 distinct CDR3 sequences, about 15% of them present only once. Material: whole blood. The receptors originated from an adult who was a healthcare worker with PCR-confirmed SARS-CoV-2 infection or an uninfected control (not recorded which). The CDR3 runs from the conserved cysteine through the conserved F or W. A D gene is named only where the DNA matches it firmly. Not all rows give a size; the values are once, few, many and, for expanded clones, a class.

V	length	J	D	size	CDR3	DNA
TRBV28	12	TRBJ2-7	-	-	CASSSLTVEQYF	TGTGCCAGCAGTTCCCTAACTGTCGAGCAGTACTTC
TRBV5-1	15	TRBJ2-1	-	-	CASAEDLFGYNEQFF	TGCGCCAGCGCCGAGGACTTGTTTGGGTACAATGAGCAGTTCTTC
TRBV2	11	TRBJ2-7	-	-	CASSTGYEQYF	TGTGCCAGCAGTACTGGGTACGAGCAGTACTTC
TRBV19	14	TRBJ2-5	-	-	CASSIGVREETQYF	TGTGCCAGTAGTATCGGAGTTAGAGAAGAGACCCAGTACTTC
TRBV7-6	14	TRBJ2-2	-	-	CASIRTADTGELFF	TGTGCCAGCATTAGAACAGCTGACACCGGGGAGCTGTTTTTT
TRBV28	12	TRBJ2-2	-	many	CASQGDTGELFF	TGTGCCAGTCAGGGTGACACCGGGGAGCTGTTTTTT
TRBV10-2	15	TRBJ2-2	TRBD1	-	CASSVIRGHVGELFF	TGCGCCAGCAGTGTGATCAGGGGGCATGTTGGGGAGCTGTTTTTT
TRBV9	14	TRBJ2-1	-	few	CASSVAGTYNEQFF	TGTGCCAGCAGCGTAGCGGGAACCTACAATGAGCAGTTCTTC
TRBV6-5	19	TRBJ2-5	TRBD2	-	CASSSRPPIGLAGEETQYF	TGTGCCAGCAGTTCCCGCCCCCCCATAGGACTAGCGGGAGAAGAGACCCAGTACTTC
TRBV7-6	14	TRBJ2-5	-	-	CASSLESSGETQYF	TGTGCCAGCAGCTTAGAGAGTTCAGGGGAGACCCAGTACTTC
TRBV11-2	15	TRBJ1-2	-	-	CASSLLRPADYGYTF	TGTGCCAGCAGCTTACTCCGTCCGGCGGACTATGGCTACACCTTC
TRBV4-1	13	TRBJ2-5	-	-	CASSPPTGETQYF	TGCGCCAGCAGCCCACCTACCGGGGAGACCCAGTACTTC
TRBV2	12	TRBJ1-1	-	many	CASSDSYTEAFF	TGTGCCAGCAGTGACAGTTACACTGAAGCTTTCTTT
TRBV29-1	13	TRBJ2-5	-	few	CSVVDLEQETQYF	TGCAGCGTCGTTGACTTGGAACAAGAGACCCAGTACTTC
TRBV20-1	15	TRBJ2-1	-	-	CSAPQRETFYNEQFF	TGCAGTGCCCCTCAGAGGGAGACCTTTTACAATGAGCAGTTCTTC